This TCR beta chain emerged from a study of T-cell reconstitution after alpha-beta-depleted transplantation in children. Concerning this clonotype itself: Antigen unknown.

A library of TCRbeta sequences, prepared with unique molecular identifiers, was generated. In TCRdb, the PCR reads were re-called with MiXCR into one record per CDR3 protein. The data hold 700,000 to 950,000 distinct CDR3 sequences, with about 16% observed a single time. General study findings and limits: In some patients, recipient T cells and intrathymic progenitors surviving conditioning explained high day-60 diversity. About two months after transplant, alpha-beta T cells reportedly came from several hundred expanded graft clones.

Germline V gene lookup returns CDR1 SGDLS and CDR2 YYNGEE. Trimming pared 1 base from V and 7 bases from J, leaving 12 bases between. This CDR3 contains 13 residues. The chain employs TRBV9 and TRBJ2-7; D is uncertain. Here the sequenced sample was PBMCs, mostly from graft donor cells, taken 360 days after TCRalphabeta/CD19-depleted stem cell transplant. This clonotype originated in a male patient under 18 who had a stem cell transplant for acute lymphoblastic leukemia, so the T cells may come from the graft donor. The CDR3 spells CASSVRRSGEQYF. The CDR3 DNA reads as TGTGCCAGCAGCGTACGCCGTAGTGGGGAGCAGTACTTC.